These 18 T cell receptor beta chains originate from one sample sequenced in a study of blood T cells in healthy people across ages. The second PCR ran about 6 to 12 cycles with a sample-barcoded 5' primer and J-beta primers. TCRdb recomputed calls from the 5' RACE reads with MiXCR, one row per CDR3 protein. The sample includes roughly 1,300,000 distinct CDR3 sequences, 59% of them seen just once. The material sequenced was blood. Source of these receptors: a man younger than 30 in good health.

The chain couples TRBV2 to TRBJ1-5; D might be TRBD1 (5 bases). The CDR3 is 15 residues long. V was pared by 3 bases and J by 4 bases, with 13 bases between. The germline gives CDR1 SNHLY, CDR2 FYNNEI. CDR3 amino acids: CASSDADIGNQPQHF. DNA for the CDR3: TGTGCCAGCAGTGATGCGGACATAGGGAATCAGCCCCAGCATTTT.

The chain couples TRBV2 to TRBJ2-5, with 9 bases that match TRBD2. V lost 0 bases to trimming and J lost 7 bases; unmatched junction nucleotides: 6. Germline lookup yields CDR1 SNHLY and CDR2 FYNNEI. This CDR3 is 15 amino acids long. The CDR3 DNA reads TGTGCCAGCAGTGAAGCTAGCGGGGGTCCTGGGACCCAGTACTTC. Translating gives CASSEASGGPGTQYF.

The chain uses TRBV20-1 and TRBJ2-1, with 7 positions matching TRBD2. Per the germline V gene, CDR1 is DFQATT and CDR2 is SNEGSKA (reference sequence). The CDR3 loop spans 12 amino acids. J gave up 8 bases and V 8 bases, and 9 bases lay outside the gene matches. CDR3 sequence: CSWTRVTDEQFF. The DNA of the CDR3 is TGCAGTTGGACTAGAGTAACCGATGAGCAGTTCTTC.

The chain combines TRBV5-6 with TRBJ2-7, with 13 nucleotides matching TRBD2. The CDR3 extends over 15 amino acids. J was trimmed by 3 bases and V by 4 bases; bases with no gene match: 4. Germline assignment: CDR1 SGHDT and CDR2 YYEEEE. The CDR3 protein is CASSTGLAGIYEQYF. The CDR3 nucleotides read TGTGCCAGCAGCACGGGACTAGCGGGGATCTACGAGCAGTACTTC.

This clonotype was counted a few times. This chain links TRBV6-1 with TRBJ2-5, with D uncertain. CDR1 is MNHNS, CDR2 SASEGT, per germline. The V end was cut by 6 bases, the J end by 7 bases, with 18 bases between. This CDR3 region has 14 residues. In DNA, the CDR3 is TGTGCCAGCAGACCTCCTCGGGCCAGTGGGACCCAGTACTTC. Its protein product is CASRPPRASGTQYF.

The chain recombines TRBV27 with TRBJ2-3; D uncertain. The CDR3 extends over 17 amino acids. Between the trimmed V and J ends, which lost 2 bases and 1 base, there was a span of 16 bases. Germline CDR1 and CDR2: MNHEY and SMNVEV (reference sequence). CDR3 nucleotides: TGTGCCAGCAGTTTACGACCACTGCAGACCCGCACAGATACGCAGTATTTT. Translating it yields CASSLRPLQTRTDTQYF.

This clonotype was seen once. Its ends do not fully match the called genes, so a read error is possible. This chain links TRBV6-2 or TRBV6-3 with TRBJ2-5; TRBD1 is a possible D gene (5 bases). From germline, CDR1 is MNHEY and CDR2 SVGEGT. The CDR3 consists of 16 residues. CDR3 sequence reads: CASSYSKGQGKETQYF. Written as DNA, the CDR3 is TGTGCTAGCAGTTACTCGAAGGGGCAGGGAAAGGAGACCCAGTACTTC.

This clonotype was counted a few times. The CDR3 DNA sequence: TGTGCCACCAGCAGAGACCAAGGGACCTACGAGCAGTACTTC. It translates to CATSRDQGTYEQYF. The V call is TRBV15, the J call TRBJ2-7; D is ambiguous. The V gene lost 0 bases and the J gene lost 2 bases, with 8 bases spanning the gap. The germline CDR1 and CDR2 sequences are LNHNV and YYDKDF (reference sequence). The CDR3 extends over 14 amino acids.

The J gene is TRBJ1-6, the V gene TRBV18; D unresolved. There are 15 residues in the CDR3. V lost 1 base and J 10 bases, leaving 14 bases between the germline ends. Looked up from germline, CDR1 is KGHSH and CDR2 is LQKENI. The CDR3 region is CASSPLKSGFSPLHF. The CDR3 DNA follows: TGTGCCAGCTCACCACTTAAGTCAGGCTTCTCACCCCTCCACTTT.

The CDR3 loop reads CASSFSGMTSYEQYF. CDR3 bases: TGTGCCAGCAGCTTTAGCGGGATGACCTCCTACGAGCAGTACTTC. The V and J genes are TRBV5-4 and TRBJ2-7; TRBD2 matches 8 bases. This CDR3 has 15 amino acids. Germline V gene lookup returns CDR1 SGHNT and CDR2 YYREEE (reference sequence). Trimming took 2 bases from V and 0 from J; bases not matched to a gene: 4.

The CDR3 loop reads CSASPEREQYF. In DNA, the CDR3 is TGCAGTGCATCGCCGGAGAGGGAGCAGTACTTC. The V and J genes are TRBV20-1 and TRBJ2-4, with D possibly being TRBD2 (5 bases). Germline CDR1 and CDR2: DFQATT and SNEGSKA (reference sequence). The CDR3 loop spans 11 amino acids. With 6 bases removed from V and 13 bases from J, the gap between germline ends came to 16 bases.

The chain joins TRBV12-3 or TRBV12-4 to TRBJ2-3; tentative D call: TRBD2 (6 bases). Trimming pared 5 bases from V and 1 base from J, leaving 16 bases between. The CDR3 consists of 16 residues. This CDR3 is CASSPSVGGGTDTQYF. The CDR3 nucleotides read TGTGCCAGCAGTCCGAGCGTGGGCGGGGGCACAGATACGCAGTATTTT.

Only one count was recorded for this clonotype. V gene TRBV4-1 combines with J gene TRBJ1-2; no clear D gene. V gave up 5 bases and J gave up 4 bases, with 17 bases separating them. Per germline, CDR1 MGHRA and CDR2 YSYEKL. The CDR3 loop spans 15 amino acids. The CDR3 is CASSTRIRLAYGYTF. The CDR3 nucleotides read TGCGCCAGCAGCACAAGAATTAGGTTAGCCTATGGCTACACCTTC.

The chain couples TRBV15 to TRBJ2-5; 7 bases line up with TRBD1. V lost 3 bases, J lost 1 base, and 11 bases stayed unmatched. The CDR3 contains 17 residues. The germline CDR1 and CDR2 sequences are LNHNV and YYDKDF (reference sequence). In DNA, the CDR3 is TGTGCCACCAGCAGGTCCAGGGGGAACCCAATCCAAGAGACCCAGTACTTC. Translation gives CATSRSRGNPIQETQYF.

This chain connects TRBV7-2 to TRBJ1-2; TRBD1 aligns across 7 bases. From germline, CDR1 is SGHTA and CDR2 FQGNSA. The ends lost 4 bases at V and 11 bases at J; junction bases unmatched: 13. This CDR3 region has 14 residues. The chain's CDR3 is CASSSALGQGGYTF. CDR3 DNA: TGTGCCAGCAGCTCGGCCTTGGGGCAGGGGGGATACACCTTC. Looking up the rest from reference TRBV7-2 and TRBJ1-2 gives the full variable domain: GAGVSQSPSNKVTEKGKDVELRCDPISGHTALYWYRQSLGQGLEFLIYFQGNSAPDKSGLPSDRFSAERTGGSVSTLTIQRTQQEDSAVYLCASSSALGQGGYTFGSGTRLTVV.

This clonotype was seen only a few times. The rearrangement joins TRBV27 to TRBJ1-2; D ambiguous. Germline V gene data show CDR1 as MNHEY and CDR2 as SMNVEV (reference sequence). V lost 7 bases to trimming and J lost 3 bases, with 9 bases between them. The CDR3 is 12 amino acids. The CDR3 DNA sequence: TGTGCCAGCAAAGGGAATCACTATGGCTACACCTTC. Encoded protein: CASKGNHYGYTF.

This chain links TRBV20-1 with TRBJ1-5, with D possibly TRBD1 on 6 matching bases. The CDR3 has 15 amino acids. V shed 4 bases and J shed 6 bases, with 19 bases lying between them. The germline CDR1 and CDR2 sequences are DFQATT and SNEGSKA (reference sequence). CDR3 DNA: TGCAGTGCTACCCAAACAGGGACTCCCTTTCAGCCCCAGCATTTT. The encoded protein is CSATQTGTPFQPQHF.

This CDR3 reads CSAIGRRENSYEQYF. Written as DNA, the CDR3 is TGCAGTGCTATCGGACGAAGGGAGAATTCCTACGAGCAGTACTTC. J is TRBJ2-7 and V is TRBV20-1, with TRBD2 as a possible D gene (5 bases). The CDR3 runs to 15 residues. Trimming took 4 bases from V and 1 from J, leaving 17 bases between them. Germline V lookup: CDR1 DFQATT, CDR2 SNEGSKA (reference sequence).